This paragraph reports one T cell receptor beta chain. Time point defined: peripheral blood 6 weeks after treatment start. This sample stems from a study of PD-L1 blockade in urothelial cancer. This CDR3 has 14 amino acids. V was clipped by 10 bases and J by 2 bases; unmatched bases: 8. The germline V gene encodes CDR1 SNHLY and CDR2 FYNNEI. Assay used: immunoSEQ multiplex PCR; TCRdb lists only in-frame clones, some missing. The repertoire consists of roughly 45,000 clones, with 80% to 90% occurring once and the leading ten covering over 12%. V gene TRBV2 combines with J gene TRBJ2-7, with 10 bases fitting TRBD1. The material sequenced was PBMCs, taken around atezolizumab (anti-PD-L1) treatment. The receptor's source is a man in his sixties with urothelial cancer. The CDR3 DNA is TGTGCCATTTCTGACAGGGGGCCGACCTACGAGCAGTACTTC. This encodes CAISDRGPTYEQYF.